These 23 T cell receptor beta chains were sequenced from one sample in a study of tumor-infiltrating lymphocytes in primary liver carcinoma. Germline DNA was also extracted, and blood RNA derived from unsorted whole blood. Using a constant-region primer together with ProtoScript II reverse transcriptase, TCR beta cDNA was made from 500 to 650 ng of total RNA. Construction of TCR beta libraries relied on three successive nested multiplex PCR rounds employing slightly modified ARM-PCR. The study ran its first two PCR rounds for around 9 cycles each, using TRBV1-TRBV30 forward primers and a C-beta reverse primer. TCRdb re-derived calls from the multiplex PCR reads in MiXCR, one entry per CDR3 protein. The top ten hold around 74% of the sample, which has about 180,000 distinct CDR3 sequences, about 60% seen once. Source material: peripheral blood. The origin of the receptors is a man aged 35-49 years with primary liver carcinoma and hepatitis B virus infection.

For this clonotype: Just one base apart from a much larger clone, this may be a read error. This sequence joins TRBV29-1 and TRBJ2-1; no reliable D call. Germline V lookup: CDR1 SQVTM, CDR2 ANQGSEA. This CDR3 spans 10 amino acids. V lost 4 bases and J 8 bases, leaving 6 bases between the germline ends. CDR3 sequence: CSVGRDEQFF. The CDR3 DNA sequence: TGCAGCGTTGGTAGAGATGAGCAGTTCTTC.

Details on this clonotype: An end of the junction differs from the germline gene, which may be a read error. This rearrangement joins TRBV5-6 to TRBJ2-3; D possibly matches TRBD1 or TRBD2 (5 bases each). The CDR3 contains 15 residues. Germline assignment: CDR1 SGHDT and CDR2 YYEEEE. The CDR3 here is CACSSGPPSTDTQYF. CDR3 in DNA: TGTGCCTGCAGCTCGGGACCCCCTAGCACAGATACGCAGTATTTT.

The V call is TRBV4-2, the J call TRBJ2-5; D uncertain. Germline V lookup: CDR1 LGHNA, CDR2 YNFKEQ. V lost 0 bases and J lost 3, with 11 bases in between. The length of the CDR3 is 15 residues. The CDR3 DNA reads as TGTGCCAGCAGCCAAGACAGGAGTAAAAAAGAGACCCAGTACTTC. Its translation is CASSQDRSKKETQYF.

The chain links TRBV11-2 to TRBJ1-6; tentative D call: TRBD1 (6 bases). The germline gives CDR1 SGHAT, CDR2 FQNNGV. V was clipped by 9 bases and J by 1 base, with 19 bases between them. The CDR3 length is 17 residues. The DNA for the CDR3 is TGTGCCAGTAACTCGTCCTTAGGGGGTTCCTATAATTCACCCCTCCACTTT. It encodes CASNSSLGGSYNSPLHF.

This sequence joins TRBV4-1 and TRBJ1-1; D remains unclear. Trimming left V 1 base short and J 3 bases short, with 6 bases between. The CDR3 spans 13 residues. Germline V lookup: CDR1 MGHRA, CDR2 YSYEKL. The CDR3 loop is CASSQGVDTEAFF. CDR3 DNA sequence: TGCGCCAGCAGCCAAGGGGTAGACACTGAAGCTTTCTTT.

This clonotype was seen only once. This clone may be a read error of a much larger clone one base away. The chain recombines TRBV29-1 with TRBJ1-2; D unclear. The CDR3 totals 14 residues. The V gene's germline CDR1 is SQVTM and CDR2 ANQGSEA. CDR3 DNA sequence: TGCTGCGTTGAAGATGCAGTTACCTCCTATGGCTACACCTTC. Encoded protein: CCVEDAVTSYGYTF.

V and J are TRBV13 and TRBJ1-1; weak D call: TRBD1 (6 bases). CDR3 size: 15 residues. Trimming left V 5 bases short and J 5 bases short, with 18 bases between. Per germline, CDR1 PRHDT and CDR2 FYEKMQ (reference sequence). CDR3 in amino acids: CASSPPQGRGTEAFF. The CDR3 DNA sequence: TGTGCCAGCAGCCCCCCACAGGGACGGGGAACTGAAGCTTTCTTT.

At least ten counts were recorded for this clonotype. The V gene is TRBV29-1, the J gene TRBJ2-1, with D perhaps TRBD1 (5 bases). CDR1 is SQVTM, CDR2 ANQGSEA, per germline. The V and J ends lost 8 bases and 4 bases respectively, with 18 bases between them. The CDR3 extends over 14 amino acids. CDR3 DNA: TGCAGCTCCCGTGGGGCACTGGAATACAATGAGCAGTTCTTC. The encoded protein is CSSRGALEYNEQFF.

This clonotype was detected many times. The V and J genes are TRBV6-5 and TRBJ2-7; no clear D gene. Germline lookup yields CDR1 MNHEY and CDR2 SVGAGI. The V gene lost 2 bases and the J gene lost 6 bases, with 14 bases spanning the gap. The CDR3 is 14 residues long. The CDR3 sequence: CASSYSTHGREQYF. The CDR3 nucleotides read TGTGCCAGCAGTTACAGTACTCACGGTCGCGAGCAGTACTTC.

A word on this clonotype: The CDR3 does not close with the conserved phenylalanine or tryptophan, likely indicating a read error. This chain's CDR3 is CASSRTGAYEQYL. CDR3 nucleotide sequence: TGCGCCAGCAGCCGGACAGGGGCCTACGAGCAGTACTTA. The V and J genes are TRBV4-1 and TRBJ2-7; 9 bases are shared with TRBD1. After removal of 4 bases from V and 2 bases from J, the junction contained 0 bases not matched to a gene. In germline, CDR1 is MGHRA, CDR2 YSYEKL. This CDR3 region has 13 residues.

Turning to this clonotype: With a much larger clone just one base away, this may be a read error. The CDR3 region has the DNA TGCAGCGTTGGGGACACAAATCAGCCCCAGAATTTT. Its translation: CSVGDTNQPQNF. This chain uses TRBV29-1 with TRBJ1-5; maybe TRBD1 (6 bases). This CDR3 region has 12 residues. Germline-derived CDR1 and CDR2 are SQVTM and ANQGSEA. Based on the CDR3 plus reference TRBV29-1 and TRBJ1-5, the full variable domain is SAVISQKPSRDICQRGTSLTIQCQVDSQVTMMFWYRQQPGQSLTLIATANQGSEATYESGFVIDKFPISRPNLTFSTLTVSNMSPEDSSIYLCSVGDTNQPQNFGDGTRLSIL.

Points on this clonotype: Lacking the conserved final phenylalanine or tryptophan, this CDR3 likely reflects a read error. This chain links TRBV7-9 with TRBJ2-7, with TRBD2 matching over 11 bases. CDR1 and CDR2 from the germline V gene are SEHNR and FQNEAQ (reference sequence). The CDR3 is 13 amino acids. The V gene end was trimmed by 5 bases and the J gene end by 6 bases; junction bases not matched to a gene: 3. The CDR3 sequence is CASSLLAGGEQYL. The CDR3, as DNA: TGTGCCAGCAGCCTCCTAGCGGGAGGCGAGCAGTACTTA.

CDR3 sequence: CASSLLLWYELFF. In nucleotides, the CDR3 is TGTGCCAGCAGTTTGCTTTTGTGGTATGAGCTATTCTTC. The J gene is TRBJ2-1, the V gene TRBV12-3 or TRBV12-4; D is uncertain. The V end lost 3 bases, the J end lost 16 bases, and 19 bases lay between the germline ends. The CDR3 has 13 amino acids.

The J gene is TRBJ1-2, the V gene TRBV11-2; D remains unclear. Between the trimmed V and J ends, which lost 2 bases and 1 base, there was a span of 14 bases. CDR3 size: 16 residues. Germline-derived CDR1 and CDR2 are SGHAT and FQNNGV. The CDR3 DNA is TGTGCCAGCAGCTTAACTCTGACAAGCAATAACTATGGCTACACCTTC. This sequence encodes CASSLTLTSNNYGYTF. The entire variable domain, with the rest obtained from reference TRBV11-2 and TRBJ1-2, is as follows: EAGVAQSPRYKIIEKRQSVAFWCNPISGHATLYWYQQILGQGPKLLIQFQNNGVVDDSQLPKDRFSAERLKGVDSTLKIQPAKLEDSAVYLCASSLTLTSNNYGYTFGSGTRLTVV.

Details on this clonotype: This may be a read error, as it is one base from a much larger clone. The chain employs TRBV4-1 and TRBJ1-5, with a tentative D call TRBD1 (6 bases). Germline CDR1 and CDR2: MGHRA and YSYEKL. The CDR3 has 15 residues. CDR3 bases: TGCGCCAACAGCCAAGGGGGGTTGAATAATCAGCCCCAGCATTTT. Translated, it gives CANSQGGLNNQPQHF.

A word on this clonotype: One junction end does not reproduce the germline sequence, and a read error may be involved. This chain joins TRBV11-2 and TRBJ1-4; no clear D gene. The CDR3 has 13 amino acids. The germline gives CDR1 SGHAT, CDR2 FQNNGV. CDR3 protein: CAISLGPGGKLIF. The CDR3 DNA is TGTGCCATCAGCTTAGGACCCGGCGGAAAACTGATTTTT.

This clonotype showed up many times. The rearrangement joins TRBV11-3 to TRBJ2-2; TRBD2 aligns across 7 bases. This CDR3 is 15 amino acids long. V trimming: 4 bases; J trimming: 1 base; junction bases outside the gene matches: 3. Germline CDR1 and CDR2: SGHNT and YENEEA. CDR3 bases: TGTGCCAGCAGCTCCCAGCGGGGGAACACCGGGGAGCTGTTTTTT. Translating gives CASSSQRGNTGELFF.

The V and J genes are TRBV2 and TRBJ2-1, with 7 bases fitting TRBD2. Trimming removed 5 bases from V and 9 bases from J; junction bases left unmatched: 1. The CDR3 has 11 residues. Germline V gene data show CDR1 as SNHLY and CDR2 as FYNNEI. This chain's CDR3 is CASSTSVEQFF. Written as DNA, the CDR3 is TGTGCCAGCAGTACTAGCGTTGAGCAGTTCTTC.

This clonotype has just a few counts. The chain joins TRBV12-3 or TRBV12-4 to TRBJ1-3, with D possibly being TRBD1 (5 bases). This CDR3 spans 11 amino acids. V was pared by 5 bases and J by 7 bases, with 6 bases between. The CDR3 DNA follows: TGTGCCAGCAGTCCAGGGAACACCATATATTTT. Translation gives CASSPGNTIYF.

To note about this clonotype: This may stem from a read error, because a much larger clone lies one nucleotide away. The CDR3 spells CTSHGEGEETQYF. CDR3 nucleotide sequence: TGTACCAGCCACGGGGAGGGAGAGGAGACCCAGTACTTC. This chain links TRBV12-3 or TRBV12-4 with TRBJ2-5, with TRBD2 identical over 7 bases. This CDR3 contains 13 residues.

The rearrangement links TRBV5-6 to TRBJ2-1; the match to TRBD2 covers 12 bases. The J call is in doubt because the DNA end fits TRBJ2-7 better. CDR1 is SGHDT and CDR2 is YYEEEE in the germline V gene. This CDR3 is 16 amino acids long. The CDR3 sequence is CASSLPLAGGPDEQYF. DNA for the CDR3: TGTGCCAGCAGCTTGCCCCTAGCGGGAGGGCCAGATGAGCAGTACTTC.

With respect to this clonotype: Germline and junction disagree at one end, which may indicate a read error. The chain employs TRBV29-1 and TRBJ2-2; 9 bases line up with TRBD1. The CDR3 contains 13 residues. In germline, CDR1 is SQVTM, CDR2 ANQGSEA. Written as DNA, the CDR3 is TGCAGCGGCGGACAGGGGATAACCGGGGAGCTGTCTTTT. Its protein product is CSGGQGITGELSF.

The rearrangement uses TRBV5-8 and TRBJ2-3; D is unresolved. The CDR3 loop spans 15 amino acids. Germline V gene sequence: CDR1 SGHTS, CDR2 YDEGEE. With 0 bases removed from V and 1 base from J, the gap between germline ends came to 9 bases. CDR3 bases: TGTGCCAGCAGCTTGGAGGGTATGGGCACAGATACGCAGTATTTT. It specifies CASSLEGMGTDTQYF.